This T cell receptor beta chain was captured in a study of shared T cell receptors in the human thymus. Here immunoSEQ multiplex PCR was the method, and the copy in TCRdb shows in-frame clones only, minus some. The sample contains 630,000 or so clones, 80% to 90% of which appear only once. Losses at the gene ends were 0 bases for V and 3 bases for J; bases not matched to a gene: 7. The CDR3 spans 17 residues. Germline CDR1 LGHNA, CDR2 YSLEER. This sample was also put to use in a study of human thymus T cells. As that report states: Thymic and blood repertoires appeared to show biased V and J gene usage.

The clonotype originates from a boy in the first two years of life with a congenital heart defect. The rearrangement joins TRBV4-3 to TRBJ1-5, with 8 bases fitting TRBD1. Sequencing was performed on thymocytes. For the CDR3, the DNA is TGCGCCAGCAGCCAAGATCGGCTGGACAGGGTCAATCAGCCCCAGCATTTT. As protein: CASSQDRLDRVNQPQHF.